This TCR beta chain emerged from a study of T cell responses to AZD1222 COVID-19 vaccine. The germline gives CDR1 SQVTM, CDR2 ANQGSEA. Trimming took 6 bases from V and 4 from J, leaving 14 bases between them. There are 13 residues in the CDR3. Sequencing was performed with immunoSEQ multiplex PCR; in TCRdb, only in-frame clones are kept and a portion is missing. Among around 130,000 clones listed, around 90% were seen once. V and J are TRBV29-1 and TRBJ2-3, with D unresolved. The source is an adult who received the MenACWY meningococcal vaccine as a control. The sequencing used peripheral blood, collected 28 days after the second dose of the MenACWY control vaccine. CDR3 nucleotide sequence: TGCAGCGTCCAAAAGATAAGCTCAGATACGCAGTATTTT. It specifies CSVQKISSDTQYF.